Listed below are T cell receptor beta chains from one sample, sequenced in a study of shared clonotypes between healthy human individuals. Generated by immunoSEQ multiplex PCR, the TCRdb table keeps only in-frame clones and is missing some. Of millions of clones in the sample, approximately 95% are singletons; the top ten hold under 0.45%. The sample comprised naive CD4+ T cells from PBMCs. The origin of the receptors is a man younger than 35 in good health. Some clones in this sample may be carry-over from other donors' samples. The CDR3 runs from the conserved cysteine through the conserved F or W. D genes are given only for firm matches. Size tells how often a clone was seen (once, few, many) or the class of an expanded clone, and some rows leave it out.

j_gene | d_gene | abundance | v_gene | CDR3aa | CDR3nt
TRBJ2-3 | TRBD2 | . | TRBV6-5 | CASRLGLATDTQYF | TGTGCCAGCAGGCTGGGACTAGCGACAGATACGCAGTATTTT
TRBJ2-2 | TRBD1 | . | TRBV7-3 | CASSFSRTGTGELFF | TGTGCCAGCAGCTTTAGCCGGACAGGGACTGGGGAGCTGTTTTTT
TRBJ2-1 | . | . | TRBV5-1 | CASSFPQGEQFF | TGCGCCAGCAGCTTTCCACAGGGTGAGCAGTTCTTC
TRBJ1-1 | . | . | TRBV19 | CASSIDNGRTEAFF | TGTGCCAGTAGTATAGATAACGGCCGAACTGAAGCTTTCTTT
TRBJ2-7 | TRBD2 | . | TRBV9 | CASSLGLAGMGEQYF | TGTGCCAGCAGCCTGGGACTAGCGGGAATGGGGGAGCAGTACTTC
TRBJ2-1 | . | . | TRBV5-1 | CASSRVTSITNEQFF | TGCGCCAGCAGCCGCGTCACGTCCATCACCAATGAGCAGTTCTTC
TRBJ2-7 | TRBD2 | . | TRBV7-8 | CASSLGGGNEQYF | TGTGCCAGCAGCTTAGGGGGAGGGAATGAGCAGTACTTC
TRBJ2-5 | . | . | TRBV29-1 | CSVRTDQETQYF | TGCAGCGTTAGAACAGACCAAGAGACCCAGTACTTC
TRBJ2-2 | . | once | TRBV21-1 | CASSKGVLVDSSGELFF | TGTGCCAGCAGCAAAGGGGTCCTGGTGGACTCGAGTGGGGAGCTGTTTTTT
TRBJ2-5 | . | . | TRBV4-2 | CASSQGLILGTQYF | TGTGCCAGCAGCCAAGGCCTAATTTTAGGGACCCAGTACTTC
TRBJ2-7 | TRBD1 | . | TRBV10-3 | CAISRTGSYEQYF | TGTGCCATCAGCAGGACAGGCTCCTACGAGCAGTACTTC
TRBJ2-3 | TRBD1 | . | TRBV28 | CASSLGTASTQYF | TGTGCCAGCAGTCTCGGGACAGCTTCTACGCAGTATTTT
TRBJ2-1 | . | . | TRBV10-3 | CAISGYNEQFF | TGTGCCATCAGTGGATACAATGAGCAGTTCTTC
TRBJ1-1 | TRBD1 | . | TRBV6-6 | CASSLDRVGYTEAFF | TGTGCCAGCAGTTTAGACAGGGTAGGGTACACTGAAGCTTTCTTT
TRBJ2-3 | TRBD1 | . | TRBV6-1 | CASSGQGRTDTQYF | TGTGCCAGCAGTGGACAGGGGCGCACAGATACGCAGTATTTT
TRBJ1-1 | . | . | TRBV9 | CASSQTPMNTEAFF | TGTGCCAGCAGCCAGACACCCATGAACACTGAAGCTTTCTTT
TRBJ1-2 | . | . | TRBV28 | CASSFQGPANYGYTF | TGTGCCAGCAGTTTTCAGGGTCCCGCTAACTATGGCTACACCTTC
TRBJ1-2 | TRBD1 | few | TRBV7-2 | CASSQDRDYGYTF | TGTGCCAGCAGCCAGGACAGGGACTATGGCTACACCTTC